A selection of T cell receptor beta chains follows, all from one sample in a study of T cell repertoires in cytomegalovirus infection. TCRdb fed the reads into MiXCR, producing one record per CDR3 protein. The sample consists of around 900,000 distinct CDR3 sequences, 30% to 40% of them appearing once. These receptors' targets are unknown. The starting material was cultured CD8+ T cells from PBMCs, obtained from culture after CMV antigen stimulation. These receptors came from a human donor in good health (CMV status not recorded). Some clones in this sample may be carry-over from other donors' samples. The conserved cysteine and the conserved F or W are not part of the CDR3 here. Each record gives: J gene, CDR3 length, V gene, D gene, clone size, CDR3 protein. The D gene is left open where the match is weak. Part of the rows lack a size; the others show once, few, many or a class for expanded clones.

j_gene: TRBJ1-1
len: 14
v_gene: TRBV6-8
d_gene: NA
abundance: few
CDR3aa: ASSYIFGGMNTEAF

j_gene: TRBJ1-2
len: 11
v_gene: TRBV12-3/TRBV12-4
d_gene: TRBD1
abundance: many
CDR3aa: ASSPGTARGYT

j_gene: TRBJ2-4
len: 11
v_gene: TRBV6-6
d_gene: NA
abundance: NA
CDR3aa: ASRPIGIDIQY

j_gene: TRBJ2-7
len: 11
v_gene: TRBV27
d_gene: TRBD1
abundance: many
CDR3aa: ASSFQGVYEQY

j_gene: TRBJ1-2
len: 13
v_gene: TRBV6-6
d_gene: TRBD1
abundance: NA
CDR3aa: AGGGTTGANYGYT

j_gene: TRBJ2-5
len: 11
v_gene: TRBV29-1
d_gene: NA
abundance: NA
CDR3aa: SVGTGRGETQY

j_gene: TRBJ2-7
len: 12
v_gene: TRBV7-8
d_gene: NA
abundance: many
CDR3aa: ASSLGGLSYEQY

j_gene: TRBJ1-6
len: 16
v_gene: TRBV4-1
d_gene: NA
abundance: NA
CDR3aa: ASSQDGQATGGNSPLH

j_gene: TRBJ1-1
len: 13
v_gene: TRBV7-6
d_gene: NA
abundance: NA
CDR3aa: ASSPEGPGKAEAF

j_gene: TRBJ2-3
len: 14
v_gene: TRBV7-6
d_gene: TRBD2
abundance: many
CDR3aa: ASSLEASGSTDTQY

j_gene: TRBJ2-7
len: 14
v_gene: TRBV9
d_gene: TRBD1
abundance: NA
CDR3aa: ASSNRDRGFFNEQY

j_gene: TRBJ1-1
len: 11
v_gene: TRBV7-6
d_gene: NA
abundance: NA
CDR3aa: VSSPQGSTEAF

j_gene: TRBJ1-2
len: 13
v_gene: TRBV5-4
d_gene: NA
abundance: NA
CDR3aa: ASSLDQLNNYGYT

j_gene: TRBJ2-5
len: 13
v_gene: TRBV12-5
d_gene: NA
abundance: NA
CDR3aa: ASGREIGSLETQY

j_gene: TRBJ1-3
len: 16
v_gene: TRBV7-6
d_gene: TRBD1
abundance: many
CDR3aa: ASSGTGTGEESGNTIY

j_gene: TRBJ2-7
len: 12
v_gene: TRBV20-1
d_gene: NA
abundance: few
CDR3aa: SARDRQVSYEQY

j_gene: TRBJ1-3
len: 14
v_gene: TRBV4-1
d_gene: NA
abundance: NA
CDR3aa: ASSQVEPASGNTIY

j_gene: TRBJ2-5
len: 14
v_gene: TRBV7-3
d_gene: NA
abundance: many
CDR3aa: ASSLTGVPPQETQY

j_gene: TRBJ2-3
len: 15
v_gene: TRBV10-3
d_gene: NA
abundance: NA
CDR3aa: AISRDSLDPSTDTQY

j_gene: TRBJ2-1
len: 16
v_gene: TRBV27
d_gene: NA
abundance: few
CDR3aa: ASSPPVRGLSSYNEQF

j_gene: TRBJ2-1
len: 13
v_gene: TRBV3-1
d_gene: NA
abundance: NA
CDR3aa: ASSQDFLRVNEQF

j_gene: TRBJ2-2
len: 11
v_gene: TRBV11-3
d_gene: NA
abundance: NA
CDR3aa: ASSLSVGGELF

j_gene: TRBJ1-5
len: 12
v_gene: TRBV6-1
d_gene: NA
abundance: few
CDR3aa: ASSGSGPGMPQH

j_gene: TRBJ2-1
len: 17
v_gene: TRBV6-2/TRBV6-3
d_gene: TRBD1
abundance: few
CDR3aa: ASSYPDRDSISSYNEQF

j_gene: TRBJ2-2
len: 13
v_gene: TRBV24-1
d_gene: TRBD1
abundance: few
CDR3aa: ATSVNRGRTGELF

j_gene: TRBJ1-2
len: 12
v_gene: TRBV5-8
d_gene: NA
abundance: once
CDR3aa: ASSLRQDHSGYT

j_gene: TRBJ2-2
len: 12
v_gene: TRBV11-3
d_gene: NA
abundance: few
CDR3aa: ASSLVGFTGELF

j_gene: TRBJ1-5
len: 13
v_gene: TRBV27
d_gene: NA
abundance: few
CDR3aa: ASRSGAHSNQPQH

j_gene: TRBJ1-4
len: 12
v_gene: TRBV11-2
d_gene: NA
abundance: many
CDR3aa: ASSLNRLYEKLF

j_gene: TRBJ2-1
len: 16
v_gene: TRBV4-1
d_gene: TRBD1
abundance: few
CDR3aa: ASSQGPGTGEVYNEQF

j_gene: TRBJ1-1
len: 12
v_gene: TRBV4-1
d_gene: NA
abundance: NA
CDR3aa: ASSFREKGTEAF

j_gene: TRBJ2-3
len: 13
v_gene: TRBV7-7
d_gene: TRBD1
abundance: NA
CDR3aa: ASSPLTGATDTQY

j_gene: TRBJ1-5
len: 18
v_gene: TRBV7-8
d_gene: NA
abundance: many
CDR3aa: ASSLIRGLAGRHSNQPQH

j_gene: TRBJ2-5
len: 13
v_gene: TRBV11-3
d_gene: NA
abundance: NA
CDR3aa: ASSLGTGNQETQY

j_gene: TRBJ1-3
len: 12
v_gene: TRBV2
d_gene: NA
abundance: few
CDR3aa: ASSDWSSGNTIY

j_gene: TRBJ2-3
len: 13
v_gene: TRBV10-3
d_gene: TRBD2
abundance: NA
CDR3aa: AISESSGGTDTQY

j_gene: TRBJ2-1
len: 12
v_gene: TRBV4-3
d_gene: NA
abundance: few
CDR3aa: ASTESLGAREQF

j_gene: TRBJ2-3
len: 12
v_gene: TRBV14
d_gene: NA
abundance: NA
CDR3aa: ASSQDPLTDTQY

j_gene: TRBJ2-5
len: 13
v_gene: TRBV4-1
d_gene: NA
abundance: NA
CDR3aa: ASSRTALTKETQY

j_gene: TRBJ2-3
len: 16
v_gene: TRBV3-1
d_gene: TRBD2
abundance: NA
CDR3aa: ASSHDRTSGDDTDTQY

j_gene: TRBJ2-6
len: 16
v_gene: TRBV7-9
d_gene: TRBD1
abundance: NA
CDR3aa: ASSFRTGGVAGANVLT

j_gene: TRBJ1-1
len: 14
v_gene: TRBV6-5
d_gene: TRBD1
abundance: NA
CDR3aa: ASSPPGQGDGTEAF

j_gene: NA
len: 13
v_gene: TRBV19
d_gene: TRBD1
abundance: NA
CDR3aa: ASTPGQGAYNEQY

j_gene: TRBJ1-1
len: 13
v_gene: TRBV27
d_gene: NA
abundance: NA
CDR3aa: ASSLSRGRDTEAF

j_gene: TRBJ1-1
len: 12
v_gene: TRBV20-1
d_gene: NA
abundance: once
CDR3aa: SARSWTLNTEAF

j_gene: TRBJ2-5
len: 15
v_gene: TRBV4-1
d_gene: TRBD2
abundance: once
CDR3aa: ASSRPGLADVEETQY

j_gene: TRBJ2-1
len: 12
v_gene: TRBV7-3
d_gene: TRBD1
abundance: many
CDR3aa: ASSDGTGWGEQF